This T cell receptor (beta chain) is from a study of CD8 T cells in cerebrospinal fluid in Alzheimer's disease. Across the whole study: CSF T cell clonal expansion was assessed by plate-based nested PCR and droplet-based sequencing.

This clonotype registers medium-sized by frequency. 10X single-cell V(D)J and 5' gene-expression libraries profiled CSF cells. TCRdb re-called the 10x single-cell sequencing reads and gives one entry per CDR3 protein, without DNA. Here the sample table reports over a thousand distinct CDR3 sequences. Germline V gives CDR1 MDHEN, CDR2 SYDVKM. CDR3 size: 15 residues. Sequenced: cerebrospinal fluid. This chain connects TRBV28 to TRBJ1-1; checking the TCRdb D call of TRBD1 is not possible without DNA. The sequence was obtained from a human donor in good health. The CDR3 is CASSSASDRSTEAFF.